This T cell receptor beta chain was observed in a study of identical twins. Whole-study findings and limits: In cord blood, abundant beta clonotypes had fewer insertions; memory showed no trend. Zero-insertion findings could be partly confounded by invariant cells (MAIT and iNKT cells).

The germline V gene encodes CDR1 SGHVS and CDR2 FQNEAQ. V lost 5 bases, J lost 1 base, and 20 bases lay in between. The CDR3 totals 17 residues. One entry per CDR3 protein, called by TCRdb with MiXCR from the 5' RACE reads. In the table there are 540,000 or so distinct CDR3 sequences, 20% to 25% of which are singletons. Everyone who gave samples was a healthy Caucasian. Details on this clonotype: The antigen remains undetermined.

The same sample was also used in a study of yellow fever vaccine responses in identical twins. In that study: Reportedly, twins showed a vaccine T cell response that looked partly convergent and partly personalized.

The chain employs TRBV7-8 and TRBJ1-2; a weak D match, TRBD1 (6 bases). The sequenced sample consisted of CD4+ T cells sorted from blood. This sequence was found in a woman under 30 in good health. DNA of the CDR3: TGTGCCAGCAGCCCAGGGGTCGGGGAGCCGAGTAACTATGGCTACACCTTC. Protein sequence: CASSPGVGEPSNYGYTF. Full variable domain (outside the CDR3, taken from reference TRBV7-8 and TRBJ1-2): GAGVSQSPRYKVAKRGQDVALRCDPISGHVSLFWYQQALGQGPEFLTYFQNEAQLDKSGLPSDRFFAERPEGSVSTLKIQRTQQEDSAVYLCASSPGVGEPSNYGYTFGSGTRLTVV.